A selection of T cell receptor beta chains follows, all from one sample in a study of shared T cell receptors in the human thymus. Libraries were prepared by immunoSEQ multiplex PCR; TCRdb keeps only in-frame clonotypes and omits some of them. This table holds roughly 700,000 clones, over 75% found once. This same sample was also part of a study on human thymus T cells.

Sequencing input: thymocytes. The receptor source for this set is a boy under two years old with a congenital heart defect. Both conserved end residues are part of each CDR3. Fields, in order: clone size, V gene, D gene, J gene, CDR3 DNA, CDR3 protein. The D gene is left open where the match is weak. Not all rows give a size; the values are once, few, many and, for expanded clones, a class.

>-|TRBV9|TRBD1|TRBJ1-5
TGTGCCAGCAGCCCTGGGACAGGAACGTCTCAGCCCCAGCATTTT
CASSPGTGTSQPQHF
>-|TRBV18|-|TRBJ1-1
TGTGCCAGCTCACCACGGCGGGATTTGGGCACTGAAGCTTTCTTT
CASSPRRDLGTEAFF
>-|TRBV27|-|TRBJ2-7
TGTGCCAGCAGTTTCCCCCCCGGGGAGCAGTACTTC
CASSFPPGEQYF
>-|TRBV29-1|TRBD1|TRBJ2-2
TGCAGCGTTGAAGTCGAGGGGGCCGGCACCGGGGAGCTGTTTTTT
CSVEVEGAGTGELFF
>-|TRBV7-9|-|TRBJ2-7
TGTGCCAGCAGCACCGGGGAGGCAGGGGGATGGATCGAGCAGTACTTC
CASSTGEAGGWIEQYF
>-|TRBV19|TRBD1|TRBJ1-5
TGTGCCAGTAGATTGGTAACTCCAAGGGGACAGGGGGGCGGTCAGCCCCAGCATTTT
CASRLVTPRGQGGGQPQHF
>-|TRBV7-9|TRBD2|TRBJ2-7
TGTGCCAGCAGCCCCACCTCCGGGGGGGAGAGGGGCAGCGAGCAGTACTTC
CASSPTSGGERGSEQYF
>-|TRBV6-4|-|TRBJ2-1
TGTGCCAGCAGGGAGGGAGAAAACAATGAGCAGTTCTTC
CASREGENNEQFF
>-|TRBV18|TRBD2|TRBJ2-7
TGTGCCAGCTCAAGCGGGACCCGCTCCTACGAGCAGTACTTC
CASSSGTRSYEQYF
>once|TRBV20-1|-|TRBJ1-1
TGCAGTGCTAGCTCGACAGCTGAAGCTTTCTTT
CSASSTAEAFF
>-|TRBV9|-|TRBJ2-5
TGTGCCAGCAGCGTACAGGGGAAGGAGACCCAGTACTTC
CASSVQGKETQYF
>-|TRBV27|TRBD2|TRBJ2-3
TGTGCCAGCAGTTTAATCCCTTTGGGGGGAGGGCCTGGGGATACGCAGTATTTT
CASSLIPLGGGPGDTQYF
>-|TRBV21-1|-|TRBJ1-1
TGTGCCAGCAGCAAAGAGGGGTGGACGGGGACAGGGGGAAAGGACACTGAAGCTTTCTTT
CASSKEGWTGTGGKDTEAFF
>-|TRBV28|-|TRBJ2-1
TGTGCCAGCAACCCCCCAGGGGCGCTAGACCTCAATGAGCAGTTCTTC
CASNPPGALDLNEQFF
>-|TRBV15|-|TRBJ1-5
TGTGCCACCAGCAGAGTTCCTCCAGGGGCCTACTACCACGCTAGCAATCAGCCCCAGCATTTT
CATSRVPPGAYYHASNQPQHF
>-|TRBV7-9|TRBD1|TRBJ1-2
TGTGCCAGCAGCGGACAGGGGGCGCTTGGCTACACCTTC
CASSGQGALGYTF
>-|TRBV28|-|TRBJ1-1
TGTGCCAAAACGGGACAAAGAGACGCTGAAGCTTTCTTT
CAKTGQRDAEAFF
>-|TRBV13|TRBD1|TRBJ1-1
TGTGCCAGCAGCGTAAAGTCCGGGACAGGTGCGGCTGAAGCTTTCTTT
CASSVKSGTGAAEAFF
>-|TRBV6-5|-|TRBJ2-7
TGTGTCAGCAGTTACTCCCTCGGACTGAAGTTCGAGCAGTACTTC
CVSSYSLGLKFEQYF
>-|TRBV25-1|-|TRBJ2-7
TGTGCCAGCAGTGATCGGGGGTGGCACGTCTACGAGCAGTACTTC
CASSDRGWHVYEQYF
>-|TRBV7-9|-|TRBJ2-7
TGTGCCAGCACTACGGGGGGCACGGACGAGCAGTACTTC
CASTTGGTDEQYF
>-|TRBV9|TRBD2|TRBJ2-1
TGTGCCAGCAGCCTCACGGAGCCGGGACTAGCGGGAGAAGTCCCCTACAATGAGCAGTTCTTC
CASSLTEPGLAGEVPYNEQFF
>-|TRBV1|-|TRBJ2-5
TGCACCAGCAGCCAAGATAAAGAGACCCAGTACTTC
CTSSQDKETQYF
>-|TRBV30|-|TRBJ2-7
TGTGCCTGGAGTGACCCCCTCCCGCGGGAAGGTCGGGACGAGCAGTACTTC
CAWSDPLPREGRDEQYF
>-|TRBV7-9|-|TRBJ2-1
TGTGCCAGCAGCCGAACCAGGGGGGCCCCCTACAATGAGCAGTTCTTC
CASSRTRGAPYNEQFF
>-|TRBV7-2|TRBD2|TRBJ2-7
TGTGCCAGCAGCTTAGCCAGGGAGGGCCCCTACGAGCAGTACTTC
CASSLAREGPYEQYF
>-|TRBV27|TRBD2|TRBJ2-1
TGTGCCAGCGCCAACGAGGCCTCTACTAGCGGGAGTTTTTCCTACAATGAGCAGTTCTTC
CASANEASTSGSFSYNEQFF
>-|TRBV29-1|TRBD1|TRBJ1-5
TGCAGCGTCCCTGGGACAGGGAATCAGCCCCAGCATTTT
CSVPGTGNQPQHF
>-|TRBV6-1|-|TRBJ1-5
TGTGCCAGCAGTGACGTCGGACAGAAAGACAATCAGCCCCAGCATTTT
CASSDVGQKDNQPQHF
>-|TRBV12-1|-|TRBJ2-5
TGTGCCAGCAGCTTACGTCGAGGTGCCTTAGAGACGGAGACCCAGTACTTC
CASSLRRGALETETQYF
>-|TRBV27|TRBD2|TRBJ2-7
TGTGCCAGCAGGAAGACTAGCGGGAGGAGCTCCTACGAGCAGTACTTC
CASRKTSGRSSYEQYF
>-|TRBV11-2|-|TRBJ2-6
TGTGCCAGCAGCCAATCTGGGGCCAACGTCCTGACTTTC
CASSQSGANVLTF
>-|TRBV14|-|TRBJ2-7
TGTGCCAGCAGCCGCACGAGGGTTCCCTACGAGCAGTACTTC
CASSRTRVPYEQYF
>-|TRBV28|-|TRBJ1-5
TGTGCCAGCAGTTTACGCGAACCCCAGGAGGTTCAGCCCCAGCATTTT
CASSLREPQEVQPQHF
>-|TRBV27|TRBD1|TRBJ1-5
TGTGCCAGCAGTTTGGGCAGGGGGCGAAATCAGCCCCAGCATTTT
CASSLGRGRNQPQHF
>once|TRBV25-1|-|TRBJ1-2
TGTGCCAGCAGGACGGCCCACGGGCAGGGCTATGGCTACACCTTC
CASRTAHGQGYGYTF
>-|TRBV4-2|TRBD2|TRBJ2-1
TGTGCCAGCAGCGGTGTACTAGCGGGAGAGTTTGGAGACAATGAGCAGTTCTTC
CASSGVLAGEFGDNEQFF
>once|TRBV12-2|-|TRBJ1-4
TGTGCAAGTCGCAGACAGCGCCCTAATGAAAAACTGTTTTTT
CASRRQRPNEKLFF
>-|TRBV29-1|TRBD2|TRBJ2-3
TGCAGCGTGTGGGCTGCCGGCGGGAGGTATGCAGATACGCAGTATTTT
CSVWAAGGRYADTQYF
>-|TRBV9|TRBD1|TRBJ1-2
TGTGCCAGCAGCGAGGGAGTTCAGGGGGTTTATGGCTACACCTTC
CASSEGVQGVYGYTF
>-|TRBV7-7|-|TRBJ2-1
TGTGCTAGCAGCGAGTTTGAGTACAATGAGCAGTTCTTC
CASSEFEYNEQFF
>-|TRBV10-1|TRBD2|TRBJ2-7
TGCGCCAGCAGCCGAGGACTAGCGGGGGGGAACTACGAGCAGTACTTC
CASSRGLAGGNYEQYF